The rows below give T cell receptor beta chains drawn from one sample of a study of neoadjuvant anti-PD-1 for oral cavity cancer. Using immunoSEQ multiplex PCR, the repertoire was profiled, and TCRdb retains in-frame clones only, with some absent. The data show about 14,000 clones, about 70% seen once. Sequences were derived from PBMCs, sampled before nivolumab (anti-PD-1) treatment. The receptors were sampled from a person between 35 and 79 years old with oral cavity squamous cell carcinoma. CDR3s include the opening cysteine and the closing phenylalanine or tryptophan. D genes are given only for firm matches.

j_call d_call v_call cdr3_aa
TRBJ2-7 TRBD1 TRBV5-1 CASSLGYRGYEQYF
TRBJ2-7 - TRBV11-1 CASSSYYEQYF
TRBJ2-7 - TRBV12-5 CASGLSGTPAYEQYF
TRBJ1-5 - TRBV9 CASSVDEGQPQHF
TRBJ2-3 - TRBV5-1 CASSLESLDTDTQYF
TRBJ2-3 TRBD1 TRBV29-1 CSVEGGAGGAGDTQYF
TRBJ2-7 TRBD1 TRBV10-2 CASRRQGLYEQYF
TRBJ1-6 - TRBV9 CASSVVPGSPLHF
TRBJ1-2 - TRBV5-1 CASSLENAVYGYTF
TRBJ2-7 - TRBV27 CASMRDGSSYEQYF
TRBJ2-3 - TRBV10-2 CASRTDSGAQYF
TRBJ1-1 - TRBV28 CASRPEGLGIEAFF
TRBJ2-1 - TRBV10-2 CASRADEQFF
TRBJ1-4 TRBD1 TRBV28 CASSFSGTANEKLFF
TRBJ2-7 TRBD2 TRBV28 CASSLAGEYEQYF
TRBJ2-7 - TRBV5-1 CASSLRGLGGFGSYEQYF
TRBJ2-2 TRBD2 TRBV5-4 CASSPPLAGGTGELFF
TRBJ1-5 TRBD1 TRBV27 CASSLWATGALGQPQHF
TRBJ1-2 - TRBV7-9 CASSRGQNYGYTF
TRBJ2-1 TRBD2 TRBV19 CASRRASGGNNEQFF
TRBJ2-4 - TRBV6-4 CASSRSQGNIQYF
TRBJ2-7 - TRBV7-2 CASSFGAIRASRQYF
TRBJ2-1 - TRBV29-1 CSVEDGWLGNEQFF
TRBJ2-2 TRBD1 TRBV5-1 CASSLRQGVHRELFF
TRBJ2-7 - TRBV6-1 CASTQGYEQYF
TRBJ2-7 - TRBV29-1 CSVEDPEGPNYEQYF
TRBJ2-7 - TRBV29-1 CSGRTGDRQYF
TRBJ1-1 - TRBV6-5 CASRSTVNTEAFF
TRBJ2-7 - TRBV30 CAWSTGTDEQYF
TRBJ2-7 TRBD2 TRBV6-5 CASSTRLAGGYEQYF
TRBJ1-4 - TRBV7-2 CASSLGVTSGYNEKLFF
TRBJ1-5 - TRBV19 CASSIYRVNQPQHF
TRBJ2-1 - TRBV30 CAWSVFGEQFF
TRBJ2-7 TRBD2 TRBV5-4 CASSLGLGGLYEQYF
TRBJ1-5 - TRBV27 CASSFLAPHGLYSNQPQHF
TRBJ2-5 - TRBV6-1 CASRLTGTYKETQYF
TRBJ2-7 TRBD1 TRBV2 CASSDSGGLGQWTYEQYF